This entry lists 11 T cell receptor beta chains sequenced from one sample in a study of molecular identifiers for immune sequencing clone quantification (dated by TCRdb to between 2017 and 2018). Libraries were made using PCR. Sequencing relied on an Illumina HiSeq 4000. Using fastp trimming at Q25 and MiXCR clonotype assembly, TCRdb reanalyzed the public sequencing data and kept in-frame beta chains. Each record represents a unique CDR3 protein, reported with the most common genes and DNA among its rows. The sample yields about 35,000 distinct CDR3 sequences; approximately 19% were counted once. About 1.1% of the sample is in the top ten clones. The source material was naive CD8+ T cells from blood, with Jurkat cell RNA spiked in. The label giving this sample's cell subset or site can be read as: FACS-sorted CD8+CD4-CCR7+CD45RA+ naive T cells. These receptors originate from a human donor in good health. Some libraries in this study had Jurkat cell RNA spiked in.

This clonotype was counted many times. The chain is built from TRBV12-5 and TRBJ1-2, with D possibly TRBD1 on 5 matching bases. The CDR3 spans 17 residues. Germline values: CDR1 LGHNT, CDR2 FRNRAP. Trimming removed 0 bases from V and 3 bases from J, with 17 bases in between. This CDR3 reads CASGLVVGRDVYYGYTF. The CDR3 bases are TGTGCTAGTGGTTTGGTAGTAGGCAGGGACGTGTACTATGGCTACACCTTC.

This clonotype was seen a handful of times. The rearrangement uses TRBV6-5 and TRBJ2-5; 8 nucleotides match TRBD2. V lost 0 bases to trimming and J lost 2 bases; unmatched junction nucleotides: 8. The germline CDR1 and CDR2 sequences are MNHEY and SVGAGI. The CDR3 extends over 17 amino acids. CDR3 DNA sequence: TGTGCCAGCAGTTACTCGGTTGCTAGCGGGTATCAAGAGACCCAGTACTTC. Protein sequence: CASSYSVASGYQETQYF.

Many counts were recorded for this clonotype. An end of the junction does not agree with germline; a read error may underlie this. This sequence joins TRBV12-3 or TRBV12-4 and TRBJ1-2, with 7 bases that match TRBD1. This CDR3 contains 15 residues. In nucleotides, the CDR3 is TGTGCCAGCAGTTTAGAGGGGGCGGACCGGGGCCGGGACCTCTTC. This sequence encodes CASSLEGADRGRDLF.

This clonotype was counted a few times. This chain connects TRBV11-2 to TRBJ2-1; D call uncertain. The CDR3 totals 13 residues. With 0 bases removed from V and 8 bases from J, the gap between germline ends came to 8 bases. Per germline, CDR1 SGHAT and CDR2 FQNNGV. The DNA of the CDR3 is TGTGCCAGCAGCTTAGAAGGGTTGTATGAGCAGTTCTTC. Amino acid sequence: CASSLEGLYEQFF.

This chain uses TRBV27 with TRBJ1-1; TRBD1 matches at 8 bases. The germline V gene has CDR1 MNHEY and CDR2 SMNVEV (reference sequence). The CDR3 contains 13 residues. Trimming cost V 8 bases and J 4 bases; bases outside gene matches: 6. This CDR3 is CASGQGALTEAFF. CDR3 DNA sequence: TGTGCCAGCGGGCAGGGGGCACTCACTGAAGCTTTCTTT.

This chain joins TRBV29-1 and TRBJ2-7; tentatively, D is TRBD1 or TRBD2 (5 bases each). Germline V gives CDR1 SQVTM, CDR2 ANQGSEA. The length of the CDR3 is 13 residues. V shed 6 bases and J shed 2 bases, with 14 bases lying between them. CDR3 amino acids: CSVGRDGTYEQYF. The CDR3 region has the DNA TGCAGCGTCGGCAGGGACGGAACCTACGAGCAGTACTTC.

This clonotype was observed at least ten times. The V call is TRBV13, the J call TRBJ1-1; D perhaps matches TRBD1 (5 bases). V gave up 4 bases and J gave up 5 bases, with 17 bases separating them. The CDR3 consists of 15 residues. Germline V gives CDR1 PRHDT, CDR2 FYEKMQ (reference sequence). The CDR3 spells CASSSIQGFGTEAFF. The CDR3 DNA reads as TGTGCCAGCAGCTCTATTCAGGGATTTGGTACTGAAGCTTTCTTT.

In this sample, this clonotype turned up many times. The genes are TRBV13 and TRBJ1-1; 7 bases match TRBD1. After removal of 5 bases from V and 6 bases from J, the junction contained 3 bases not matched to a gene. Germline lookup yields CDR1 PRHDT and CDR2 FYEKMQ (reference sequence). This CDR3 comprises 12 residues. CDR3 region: CASSQGQPEAFF. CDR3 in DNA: TGTGCCAGCAGCCAGGGACAGCCTGAAGCTTTCTTT.

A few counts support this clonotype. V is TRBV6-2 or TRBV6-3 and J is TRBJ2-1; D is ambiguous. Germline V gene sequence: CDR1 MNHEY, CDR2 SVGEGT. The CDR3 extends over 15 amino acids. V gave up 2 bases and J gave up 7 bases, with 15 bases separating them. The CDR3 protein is CASSYDFQLRNEQFF. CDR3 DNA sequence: TGTGCCAGCAGTTACGACTTCCAGCTAAGAAATGAGCAGTTCTTC.

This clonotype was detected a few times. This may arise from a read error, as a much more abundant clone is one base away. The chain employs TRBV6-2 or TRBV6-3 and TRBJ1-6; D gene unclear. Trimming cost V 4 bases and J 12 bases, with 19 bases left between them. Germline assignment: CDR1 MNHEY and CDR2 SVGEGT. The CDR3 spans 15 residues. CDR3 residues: CASSSTTEPILPLHF. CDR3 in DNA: TGTGCCAGCAGTTCGACGACGGAGCCCATTTTACCCCTCCACTTT.

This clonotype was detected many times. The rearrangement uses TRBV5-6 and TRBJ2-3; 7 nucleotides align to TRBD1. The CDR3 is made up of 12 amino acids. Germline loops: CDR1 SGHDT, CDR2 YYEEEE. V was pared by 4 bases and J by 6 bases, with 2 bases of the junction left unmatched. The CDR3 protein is CASSPTGDTQYF. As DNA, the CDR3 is TGTGCCAGCAGCCCGACAGGGGATACGCAGTATTTT.